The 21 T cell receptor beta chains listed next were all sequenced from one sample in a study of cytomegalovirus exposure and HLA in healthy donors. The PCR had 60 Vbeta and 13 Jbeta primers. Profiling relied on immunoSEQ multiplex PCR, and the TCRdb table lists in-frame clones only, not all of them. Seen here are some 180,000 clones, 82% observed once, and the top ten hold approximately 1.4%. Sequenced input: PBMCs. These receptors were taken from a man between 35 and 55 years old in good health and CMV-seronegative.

The CDR3 DNA follows: TGCGCCAGCAGCCAAGATGGAAACAGGGGGCACTATGGCTACACCTTC. It encodes CASSQDGNRGHYGYTF. V usage is TRBV4-1 and J usage is TRBJ1-2; 9 bases match TRBD1. The CDR3 covers 16 residues. The trim removed 0 bases at V and 3 bases at J, leaving 5 bases unmatched. Germline loops: CDR1 MGHRA, CDR2 YSYEKL.

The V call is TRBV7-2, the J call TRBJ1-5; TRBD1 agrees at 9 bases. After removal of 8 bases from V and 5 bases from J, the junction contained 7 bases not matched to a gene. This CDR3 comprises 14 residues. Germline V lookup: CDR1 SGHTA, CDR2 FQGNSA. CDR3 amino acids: CASQDGTGHQPQHF. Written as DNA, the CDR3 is TGTGCCAGCCAGGACGGGACAGGGCATCAGCCCCAGCATTTT.

In DNA, the CDR3 is TGTGCCAGCAGCGACGGACAGTACAATGAGCAGTTCTTC. Amino acids: CASSDGQYNEQFF. The chain employs TRBV11-2 and TRBJ2-1, with D possibly being TRBD1 (6 bases). The V end lost 5 bases, the J end lost 4 bases, and 9 bases lay between the germline ends. CDR3 size: 13 residues. Germline V gene sequence: CDR1 SGHAT, CDR2 FQNNGV.

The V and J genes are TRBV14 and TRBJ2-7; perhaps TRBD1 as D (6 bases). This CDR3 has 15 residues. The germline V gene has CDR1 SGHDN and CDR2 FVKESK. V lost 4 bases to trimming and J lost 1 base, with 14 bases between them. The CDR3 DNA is TGTGCCAGCAGCCCGTTTCGGACAGCGTCCTACGAGCAGTACTTC. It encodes CASSPFRTASYEQYF.

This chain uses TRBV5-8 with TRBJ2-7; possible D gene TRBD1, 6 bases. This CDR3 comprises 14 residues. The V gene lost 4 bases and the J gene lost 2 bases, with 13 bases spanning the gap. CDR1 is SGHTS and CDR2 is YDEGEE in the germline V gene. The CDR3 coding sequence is TGTGCCAGCAGCACCGAGGCAGGGGCCTACGAGCAGTACTTC. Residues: CASSTEAGAYEQYF.

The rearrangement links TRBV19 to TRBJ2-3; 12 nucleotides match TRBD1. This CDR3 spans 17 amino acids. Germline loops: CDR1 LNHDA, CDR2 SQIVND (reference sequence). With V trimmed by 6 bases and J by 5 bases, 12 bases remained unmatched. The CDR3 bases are TGTGCCAGTAGGTTGAACCCGGGACAGGGGGCAAAAGATACGCAGTATTTT. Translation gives CASRLNPGQGAKDTQYF.

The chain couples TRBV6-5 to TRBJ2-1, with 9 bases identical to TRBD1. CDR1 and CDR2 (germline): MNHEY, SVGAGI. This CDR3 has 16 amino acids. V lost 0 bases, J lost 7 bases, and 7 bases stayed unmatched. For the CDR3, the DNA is TGTGCCAGCAGTTACTCGGTGACAGGGGGACGGAATGAGCAGTTCTTC. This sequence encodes CASSYSVTGGRNEQFF.

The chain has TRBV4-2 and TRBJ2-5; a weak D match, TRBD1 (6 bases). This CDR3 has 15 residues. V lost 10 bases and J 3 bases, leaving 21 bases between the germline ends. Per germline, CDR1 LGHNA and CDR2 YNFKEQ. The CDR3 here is CATYEQGPQEETQYF. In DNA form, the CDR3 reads TGTGCCACCTATGAACAGGGCCCCCAGGAAGAGACCCAGTACTTC.

The DNA for the CDR3 is TGCGCCAGCAGCTTGGCCTTTAACCCAGGTACGCAGTATTTT. The encoded protein is CASSLAFNPGTQYF. The J gene is TRBJ2-3, the V gene TRBV5-1; D gene ambiguous. Germline-derived CDR1 and CDR2 are SGHRS and YFSETQ. With 0 bases removed from V and 8 bases from J, the gap between germline ends came to 13 bases. The CDR3 extends over 14 amino acids.

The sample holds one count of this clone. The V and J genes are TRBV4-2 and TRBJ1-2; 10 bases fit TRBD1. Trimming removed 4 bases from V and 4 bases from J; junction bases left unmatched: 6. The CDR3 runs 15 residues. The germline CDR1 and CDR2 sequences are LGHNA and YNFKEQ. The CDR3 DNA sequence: TGTGCCAGCAGCCGAGGCGGGGACAGGGGCTATGGCTACACCTTC. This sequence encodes CASSRGGDRGYGYTF.

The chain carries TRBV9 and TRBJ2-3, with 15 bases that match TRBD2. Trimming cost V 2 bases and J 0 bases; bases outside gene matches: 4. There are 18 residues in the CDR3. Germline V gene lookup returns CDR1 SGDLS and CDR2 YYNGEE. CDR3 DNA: TGTGCCAGCAGCGTTTTGGGACTAGCGGGGGGTAGCACAGATACGCAGTATTTT. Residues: CASSVLGLAGGSTDTQYF.

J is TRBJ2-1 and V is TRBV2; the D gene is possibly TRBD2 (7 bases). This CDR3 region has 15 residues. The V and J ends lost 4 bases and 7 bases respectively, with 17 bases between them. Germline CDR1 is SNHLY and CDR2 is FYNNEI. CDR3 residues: CASSVVEGGRNEQFF. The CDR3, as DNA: TGTGCCAGCAGTGTAGTGGAGGGGGGGAGGAATGAGCAGTTCTTC.

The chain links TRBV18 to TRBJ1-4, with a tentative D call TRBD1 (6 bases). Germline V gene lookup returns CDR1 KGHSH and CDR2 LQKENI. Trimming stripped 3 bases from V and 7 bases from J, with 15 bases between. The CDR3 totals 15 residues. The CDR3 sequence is CASSPETGVTEKLFF. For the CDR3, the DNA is TGTGCCAGCTCACCGGAGACAGGAGTTACTGAAAAACTGTTTTTT.

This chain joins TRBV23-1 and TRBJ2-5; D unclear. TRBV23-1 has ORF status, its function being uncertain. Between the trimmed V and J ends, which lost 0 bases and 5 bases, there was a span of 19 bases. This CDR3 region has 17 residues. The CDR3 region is CASSQSNLRIPSETQYF. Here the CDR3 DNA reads TGCGCCAGCAGTCAATCGAATCTCAGGATCCCGTCGGAGACCCAGTACTTC.

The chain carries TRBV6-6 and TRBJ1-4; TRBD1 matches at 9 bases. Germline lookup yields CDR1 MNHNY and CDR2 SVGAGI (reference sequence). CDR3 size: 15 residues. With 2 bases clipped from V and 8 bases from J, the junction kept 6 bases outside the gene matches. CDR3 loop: CASSYQQGQGEKLFF. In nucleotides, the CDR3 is TGTGCCAGCAGTTACCAGCAGGGACAGGGAGAAAAACTGTTTTTT.

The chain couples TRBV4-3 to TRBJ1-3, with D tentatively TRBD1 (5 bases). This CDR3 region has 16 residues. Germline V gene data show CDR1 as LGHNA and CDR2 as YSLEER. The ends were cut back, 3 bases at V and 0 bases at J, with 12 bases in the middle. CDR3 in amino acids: CASSQSRAYSGNTIYF. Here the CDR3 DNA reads TGCGCCAGCAGCCAGAGCAGGGCTTACTCTGGAAACACCATATATTTT.

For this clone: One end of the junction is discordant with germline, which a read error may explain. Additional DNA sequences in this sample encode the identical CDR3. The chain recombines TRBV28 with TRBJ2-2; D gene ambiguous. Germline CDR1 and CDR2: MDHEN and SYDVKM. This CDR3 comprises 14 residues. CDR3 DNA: TGTGCCAGCAGTTTCTGGCAAGACACCGGAGAGCTGTTTTTT. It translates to CASSFWQDTGELFF.

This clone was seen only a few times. CDR3: CASSYGGTGTGELFF. The CDR3 DNA reads as TGTGCCAGCAGTTACGGGGGTACAGGGACCGGGGAGCTGTTTTTT. The chain employs TRBV6-6 and TRBJ2-2; maybe TRBD1 (6 bases). The ends were cut back, 2 bases at V and 5 bases at J, with 12 bases in the middle. This CDR3 comprises 15 residues. The germline gives CDR1 MNHNY, CDR2 SVGAGI (reference sequence).

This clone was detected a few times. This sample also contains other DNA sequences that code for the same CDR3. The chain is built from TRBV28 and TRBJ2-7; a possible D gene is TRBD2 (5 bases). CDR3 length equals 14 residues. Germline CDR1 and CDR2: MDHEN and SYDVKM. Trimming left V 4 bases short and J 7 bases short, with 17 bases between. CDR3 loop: CASSSPGLRGEQYF. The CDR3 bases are TGTGCCAGCAGTTCCCCTGGACTCCGCGGGGAGCAGTACTTC.

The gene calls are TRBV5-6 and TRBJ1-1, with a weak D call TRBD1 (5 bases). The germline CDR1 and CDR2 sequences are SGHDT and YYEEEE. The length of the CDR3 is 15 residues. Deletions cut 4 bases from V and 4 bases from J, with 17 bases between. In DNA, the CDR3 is TGTGCCAGCAGCAAACGAGAGGCCGGGGGCACTGAAGCTTTCTTT. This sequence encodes CASSKREAGGTEAFF.

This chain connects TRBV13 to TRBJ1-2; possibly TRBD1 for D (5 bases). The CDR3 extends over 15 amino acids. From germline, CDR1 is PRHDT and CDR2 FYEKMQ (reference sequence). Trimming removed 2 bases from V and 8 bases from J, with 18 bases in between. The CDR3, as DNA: TGTGCCAGCAGCTTATCGGTTCGGGGGATGGGCGGCTACACCTTC. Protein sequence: CASSLSVRGMGGYTF.